This T cell receptor (beta chain) emerged from a study of tumor-infiltrating lymphocytes in primary liver carcinoma. Study details: The five patients, who were men and women, ranged in age from 30 to 69 years. Regardless of tissue type, samples showed similar yields of roughly 3.65 to 8 million productive TCRbeta reads.

Regarding the study as a whole: Only around 8-25% of top clones occurred in all five tumor regions.

Constant-region priming of around 530 ng total RNA yielded TCR beta cDNA. Nested multiplex PCR, run for three rounds with slightly modified ARM-PCR, yielded TCR beta libraries. TCRdb re-called the multiplex PCR reads with MiXCR, one entry per CDR3 protein. The sample records approximately 120,000 distinct CDR3 sequences, approximately 64% being singletons. Of note for this clonotype: The antigen is unknown. One end of the junction does not line up with germline, which may come from a read error.

Bulk tissue was left unsorted, and RNA and DNA were co-extracted from approximately 20-30 mg of it. Researchers took samples from five separate regions of each tumor. Sequencing was performed on liver tumor tissue from sampling region 3. Subset here: tumor region T3, left-lateral pole. This sequence originates from a woman in her sixties or seventies with primary liver carcinoma and hepatitis B virus infection.

In DNA form, the CDR3 reads TGTGCCAGCAGTTCCACCGGGGAGCTGCTTTTT. Amino acid sequence: CASSSTGELLF. The gene calls are TRBV7-9 and TRBJ2-2; a possible D gene is TRBD2 (5 bases). This CDR3 has 11 amino acids. Germline lookup yields CDR1 SEHNR and CDR2 FQNEAQ (reference sequence).